The next 23 T cell receptor beta chains were all read from a single sample in a study of T-cell reconstitution after alpha-beta-depleted transplantation in children. TCRbeta library construction was performed incorporating unique molecular identifiers. TCRdb re-derived calls from the PCR reads in MiXCR, one entry per CDR3 protein. This table has 500,000 to 650,000 distinct CDR3 sequences, roughly 13% appearing once. Sample: PBMCs, mostly from graft donor cells, taken 360 days after TCRalphabeta/CD19-depleted stem cell transplant. The receptors here all came from a male patient under 18 who had a stem cell transplant for acute myeloid leukemia, so the T cells may come from the graft donor.

The chain carries TRBV12-3 or TRBV12-4 and TRBJ2-4; tentative D call: TRBD2 (7 bases). The CDR3 consists of 16 residues. V lost 3 bases and J 9 bases, leaving 21 bases between the germline ends. The CDR3 DNA is TGTGCCAGCAGTTTGTCGGAGGGGGGGGGATATGCCATTCAGTACTTC. Protein sequence: CASSLSEGGGYAIQYF.

The chain links TRBV28 to TRBJ2-1; no firm D call. There are 16 residues in the CDR3. The V end was cut by 2 bases, the J end by 5 bases, with 16 bases between. Germline V gene lookup returns CDR1 MDHEN and CDR2 SYDVKM. The CDR3 DNA is TGTGCCAGCAGTTTACATAGGCGATCCTGGAACAATGAGCAGTTCTTC. It encodes CASSLHRRSWNNEQFF.

This chain connects TRBV29-1 to TRBJ1-1; D not resolved. CDR3 length: 12 residues. Germline CDR1 SQVTM, CDR2 ANQGSEA. Trimming pared 6 bases from V and 4 bases from J, leaving 12 bases between. As DNA, the CDR3 is TGCAGCGTCGTAAACGGTCGCACTGAAGCTTTCTTT. Translated, it gives CSVVNGRTEAFF.

In this sample, this clonotype turned up a few times. The chain employs TRBV11-1 and TRBJ2-7; D uncertain. Trimming removed 5 bases from V and 1 base from J, with 24 bases in between. The CDR3 is made up of 18 amino acids. Germline V gene sequence: CDR1 SGHAT, CDR2 FQDESV (reference sequence). The CDR3 region is CASSLRYSRLPPSYEQYF. The DNA for the CDR3 is TGTGCCAGCAGCCTACGATACTCGAGGCTCCCTCCTTCCTACGAGCAGTACTTC.

Regarding this clonotype: Its ends do not fully match the called genes, so a read error is possible. V usage is TRBV20-1 and J usage is TRBJ1-1; tentatively, D is TRBD1 (6 bases). CDR3 length: 16 amino acids. Per germline, CDR1 DFQATT and CDR2 SNEGSKA (reference sequence). CDR3 region: CRARERGGASGTEAFF. The DNA for the CDR3 is TGCAGAGCTAGAGAGAGAGGGGGGGCGAGTGGCACTGAAGCTTTCTTT.

This clonotype was observed a few times. This chain joins TRBV20-1 and TRBJ1-5; perhaps TRBD1 as D (5 bases). Germline CDR1 reads DFQATT; CDR2 reads SNEGSKA (reference sequence). The V end lost 6 bases, the J end lost 4 bases, and 19 bases lay between the germline ends. The CDR3 contains 15 residues. The CDR3 sequence: CSALTTGKGNQPQHF. In DNA, the CDR3 is TGCAGTGCCCTAACCACCGGGAAGGGGAATCAGCCCCAGCATTTT.

The J gene is TRBJ2-7, the V gene TRBV4-3, with D tentatively TRBD1 (6 bases). Deletions cut 4 bases from V and 6 bases from J, with 25 bases between. The CDR3 covers 17 residues. Germline CDR1 reads LGHNA; CDR2 reads YSLEER. The CDR3 spells CASSLDKGTSLVGEQYF. CDR3 nucleotides: TGCGCCAGCAGCCTCGACAAGGGGACATCTCTTGTTGGCGAGCAGTACTTC.

The table lists this clonotype with a few counts. The genes are TRBV7-2 and TRBJ1-5, with TRBD1 matching 9 bases. This CDR3 comprises 14 residues. Germline CDR1 is SGHTA and CDR2 is FQGNSA. V gave up 6 bases and J gave up 7 bases; unmatched junction bases: 7. The CDR3 nucleotides read TGTGCCAGCAGAACCACAGGGGGCGGACAGCCCCAGCATTTT. Protein product: CASRTTGGGQPQHF. The entire variable domain, with the rest obtained from reference TRBV7-2 and TRBJ1-5, is as follows: GAGVSQSPSNKVTEKGKDVELRCDPISGHTALYWYRQSLGQGLEFLIYFQGNSAPDKSGLPSDRFSAERTGGSVSTLTIQRTQQEDSAVYLCASRTTGGGQPQHFGDGTRLSIL.

The genes are TRBV7-9 and TRBJ2-7, with D tentatively TRBD2 (5 bases). V was cut by 5 bases and J by 2 bases, with 13 bases left in between. The CDR3 loop spans 14 amino acids. Germline CDR1 and CDR2: SEHNR and FQNEAQ (reference sequence). CDR3 DNA: TGTGCCAGCAGCCGGACTCGCCCGCCCTACGAGCAGTACTTC. Translation: CASSRTRPPYEQYF.

In this sample, this clonotype turned up many times. The chain joins TRBV11-2 to TRBJ2-5, with 12 bases aligning to TRBD2. Germline lookup yields CDR1 SGHAT and CDR2 FQNNGV. V lost 3 bases to trimming and J lost 7 bases; unmatched junction nucleotides: 6. The CDR3 is 15 amino acids. The CDR3 bases are TGTGCCAGCAGCTTCCCGACTAGCGGGAGAGGGACCCAGTACTTC. Protein: CASSFPTSGRGTQYF.

A note on this clonotype: A read error may produce the germline difference seen at one junction end. The DNA of the CDR3 is TGTGCCAGCGGCGTAGCTAGGGGGCCTAGCACAGATACGCAGTATTTT. Its translation is CASGVARGPSTDTQYF. The genes are TRBV9 and TRBJ2-3, with 7 nucleotides matching TRBD1. The germline V gene has CDR1 SGDLS and CDR2 YYNGEE. The CDR3 contains 16 residues.

The CDR3 bases are TGTGCCAGCAGCCCCGGGCTCGCCTTAGGGACCCAGTACTTC. Protein product: CASSPGLALGTQYF. The V gene is TRBV7-9, the J gene TRBJ2-5; no clear D gene. This CDR3 is built from 14 residues. The germline V gene has CDR1 SEHNR and CDR2 FQNEAQ (reference sequence). V gave up 5 bases and J gave up 7 bases, with 17 bases separating them.

This clonotype was counted many times. This rearrangement joins TRBV7-2 to TRBJ2-4; 7 nucleotides agree with TRBD2. Germline V gene sequence: CDR1 SGHTA, CDR2 FQGNSA. Trimming cost V 5 bases and J 8 bases; bases outside gene matches: 9. The CDR3 contains 14 residues. The CDR3 sequence: CASSPNWTRDIQYF. The CDR3 region has the DNA TGTGCCAGCAGCCCAAACTGGACTAGGGACATTCAGTACTTC.

This chain uses TRBV7-3 with TRBJ2-7, with D uncertain. Trimming pared 0 bases from V and 2 bases from J, leaving 14 bases between. The CDR3 contains 16 residues. The V gene's germline CDR1 is SGHTA and CDR2 FQGTGA. The CDR3 sequence: CASSLTGIELPYEQYF. The CDR3 coding sequence is TGTGCCAGCAGCTTAACGGGGATAGAACTACCCTACGAGCAGTACTTC.

This clonotype occurred a few times. The V and J genes are TRBV20-1 and TRBJ2-2; 9 bases match TRBD2. J was trimmed by 5 bases and V by 5 bases; bases with no gene match: 15. The CDR3 sequence is 17 residues long. From germline, CDR1 is DFQATT and CDR2 SNEGSKA (reference sequence). The CDR3 sequence is CSASRFGSGSRTGELFF. The CDR3 DNA follows: TGCAGTGCTTCCCGGTTTGGTAGCGGGAGCCGGACCGGGGAGCTGTTTTTT.

In this sample, this clonotype turned up many times. The J gene is TRBJ1-1, the V gene TRBV6-6, with 8 bases lining up with TRBD1. The ends lost 5 bases at V and 10 bases at J; junction bases unmatched: 0. There are 10 residues in the CDR3. Germline lookup yields CDR1 MNHNY and CDR2 SVGAGI (reference sequence). CDR3 nucleotide sequence: TGTGCCAGCAGTGGACAGGGAGCTTTCTTT. Protein product: CASSGQGAFF.

This clonotype showed up just a few times. The chain combines TRBV6-2 or TRBV6-3 with TRBJ2-1; 7 bases are shared with TRBD2. The CDR3 is 17 residues long. The V gene end was trimmed by 3 bases and the J gene end by 3 bases; junction bases not matched to a gene: 11. Germline V gene lookup returns CDR1 MNHEY and CDR2 SVGEGT. The CDR3 DNA follows: TGTGCCAGCAGTTATCTTATGAGCGGGATCGGCTACAATGAGCAGTTCTTC. This gives the protein CASSYLMSGIGYNEQFF.

The rearrangement uses TRBV5-1 and TRBJ2-1; the match to TRBD2 covers 10 bases. Germline assignment: CDR1 SGHRS and CDR2 YFSETQ. The CDR3 is made up of 19 amino acids. The junction had 12 bases not matched to a gene; V was cut back by 1 base and J by 2 bases. The CDR3 loop is CASSLSASGRISTYNEQFF. In DNA, the CDR3 is TGCGCCAGCAGCTTGAGCGCTAGCGGGAGAATTTCTACCTACAATGAGCAGTTCTTC.

This clonotype was observed a handful of times. The genes are TRBV29-1 and TRBJ1-2; D remains ambiguous. Trimming left V 5 bases short and J 8 bases short, with 9 bases between. CDR3 length: 10 amino acids. CDR1 is SQVTM, CDR2 ANQGSEA, per germline. The CDR3 loop reads CSVSKPGYTF. CDR3 coding DNA: TGCAGCGTTTCGAAGCCGGGCTACACCTTC.

In this sample, this clonotype turned up a few times. The V call is TRBV28, the J call TRBJ1-2; 8 nucleotides align to TRBD1. The CDR3 covers 16 residues. Trimming cost V 4 bases and J 6 bases; bases outside gene matches: 13. Germline CDR1 reads MDHEN; CDR2 reads SYDVKM. This CDR3 reads CASSSEKEQGVDGYTF. DNA of the CDR3: TGTGCCAGCAGTTCAGAAAAGGAACAGGGGGTCGATGGCTACACCTTC.

This clonotype was recorded a few times. This CDR3 reads CASSVATTGLRYNEQFF. The CDR3 nucleotides are TGTGCCAGCAGCGTAGCTACAACCGGGCTTCGCTACAATGAGCAGTTCTTC. The rearrangement joins TRBV9 to TRBJ2-1; no clear D. CDR1 and CDR2 from the germline V gene are SGDLS and YYNGEE. The V and J ends lost 0 bases and 3 bases respectively, with 16 bases between them. The CDR3 consists of 17 residues.

This clonotype was picked up many times. CDR3 bases: TGTGCCAGCAGCTCAAATGGGGCCTTGGAGACCCAGTACTTC. Translation gives CASSSNGALETQYF. The V gene is TRBV7-9, the J gene TRBJ2-5, with D perhaps matching TRBD1 (5 bases). The V gene's germline CDR1 is SEHNR and CDR2 FQNEAQ (reference sequence). Trimming took 4 bases from V and 5 from J, leaving 14 bases between them. The CDR3 contains 14 residues. The whole variable domain, remainder taken from reference TRBV7-9 and TRBJ2-5, is DTGVSQNPRHKITKRGQNVTFRCDPISEHNRLYWYRQTLGQGPEFLTYFQNEAQLEKSRLLSDRFSAERPKGSFSTLEIQRTEQGDSAMYLCASSSNGALETQYFGPGTRLLVL.

This clonotype has just a few counts. V and J are TRBV6-4 and TRBJ2-2, with 7 bases lining up with TRBD2. CDR3 length: 14 amino acids. Losses at the gene ends were 7 bases for V and 4 bases for J; bases not matched to a gene: 6. CDR1 MRHNA and CDR2 SNTAGT come from the germline V gene. For the CDR3, the DNA is TGTGCCAGCATTCGGGCTAGCGGCACCGGGGAGCTGTTTTTT. Residues: CASIRASGTGELFF.